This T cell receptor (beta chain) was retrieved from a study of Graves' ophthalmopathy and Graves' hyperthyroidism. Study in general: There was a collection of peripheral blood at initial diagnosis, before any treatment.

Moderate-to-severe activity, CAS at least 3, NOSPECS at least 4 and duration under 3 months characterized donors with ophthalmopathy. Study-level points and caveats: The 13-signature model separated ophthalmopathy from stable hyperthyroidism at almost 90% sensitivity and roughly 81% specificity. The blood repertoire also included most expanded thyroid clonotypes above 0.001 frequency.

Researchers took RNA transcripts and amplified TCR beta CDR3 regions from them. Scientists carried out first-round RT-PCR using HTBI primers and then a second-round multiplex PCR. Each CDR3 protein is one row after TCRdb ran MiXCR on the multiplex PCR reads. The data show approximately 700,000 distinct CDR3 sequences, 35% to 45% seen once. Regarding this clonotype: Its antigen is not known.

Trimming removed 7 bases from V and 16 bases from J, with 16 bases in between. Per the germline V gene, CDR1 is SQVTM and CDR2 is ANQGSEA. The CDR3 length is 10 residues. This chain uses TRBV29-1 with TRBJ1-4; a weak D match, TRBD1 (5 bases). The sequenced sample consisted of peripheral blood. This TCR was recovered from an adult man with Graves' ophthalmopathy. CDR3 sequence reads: CSAAPDRRFF. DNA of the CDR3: TGCAGCGCCGCACCTGACAGAAGGTTTTTT.